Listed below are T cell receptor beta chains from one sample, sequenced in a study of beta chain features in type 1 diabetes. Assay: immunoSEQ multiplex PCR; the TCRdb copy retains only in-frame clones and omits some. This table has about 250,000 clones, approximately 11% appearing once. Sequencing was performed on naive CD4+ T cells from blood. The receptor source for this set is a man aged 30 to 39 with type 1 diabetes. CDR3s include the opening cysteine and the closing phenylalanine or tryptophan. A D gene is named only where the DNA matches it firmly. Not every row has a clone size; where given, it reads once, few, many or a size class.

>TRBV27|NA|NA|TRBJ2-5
CASSAKPRTDVQETQYF
TGTGCCAGCAGCGCCAAACCCCGGACTGACGTCCAAGAGACCCAGTACTTC
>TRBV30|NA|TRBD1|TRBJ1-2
CAWGPRDRRYGYTF
TGTGCCTGGGGCCCCCGGGACAGGAGATATGGCTACACCTTC
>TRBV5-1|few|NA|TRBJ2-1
CASSARTPYNEQFF
TGCGCCAGCAGCGCCAGGACACCCTACAATGAGCAGTTCTTC
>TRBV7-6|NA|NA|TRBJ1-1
CASSPALEGEAFF
TGTGCCAGCAGCCCGGCCCTTGAGGGTGAAGCTTTCTTT
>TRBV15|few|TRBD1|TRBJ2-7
CATSRAQGALEQYF
TGTGCCACCAGCAGAGCACAGGGGGCGCTTGAGCAGTACTTC
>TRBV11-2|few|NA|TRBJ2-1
CASSLDGHITEQFF
TGTGCCAGCAGCTTAGATGGACATATTACTGAGCAGTTCTTC
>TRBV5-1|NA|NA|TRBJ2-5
CASSLGSQETQYF
TGCGCCAGCAGCTTGGGCAGTCAAGAGACCCAGTACTTC
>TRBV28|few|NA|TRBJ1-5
CASSHGSGHQPQHF
TGTGCCAGCAGTCACGGGTCAGGGCACCAGCCCCAGCATTTT
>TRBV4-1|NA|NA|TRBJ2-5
CASSHAVQETQYF
TGCGCCAGCAGCCACGCGGTACAAGAGACCCAGTACTTC
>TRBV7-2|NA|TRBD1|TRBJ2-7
CASSLDAGGRKQYF
TGTGCCAGCAGCTTAGACGCAGGGGGCCGTAAGCAGTACTTC
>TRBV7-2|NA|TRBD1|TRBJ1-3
CASSRTGSGNTIYF
TGTGCCAGCAGCCGGACAGGCTCTGGAAACACCATATATTTT
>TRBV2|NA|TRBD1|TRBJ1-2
CASRGQVVYGYTF
TGTGCCAGCAGGGGACAGGTCGTCTATGGCTACACCTTC
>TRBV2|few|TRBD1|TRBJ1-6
CASSGDSNSPLHF
TGTGCCAGCAGTGGGGACAGCAATTCACCCCTCCACTTT
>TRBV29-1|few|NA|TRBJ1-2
CSVEEVGRSGYGYTF
TGCAGCGTTGAAGAGGTGGGCAGGTCCGGCTATGGCTACACCTTC
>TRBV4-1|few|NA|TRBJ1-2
CASSQVGGRDYGYTF
TGCGCCAGCAGCCAAGTCGGGGGGCGCGACTATGGCTACACCTTC
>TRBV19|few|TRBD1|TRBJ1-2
CATTGTGDYGYTF
TGTGCCACAACCGGGACAGGGGACTATGGCTACACCTTC
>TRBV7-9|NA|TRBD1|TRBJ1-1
CASSYRTGPLNTEAFF
TGTGCCAGCAGCTACCGGACAGGACCACTGAACACTGAAGCTTTCTTT
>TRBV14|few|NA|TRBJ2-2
CASTRGHPNTGELFF
TGTGCCAGCACCCGGGGACACCCGAACACCGGGGAGCTGTTTTTT
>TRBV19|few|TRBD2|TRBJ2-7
CASSPTISGGHEQYF
TGTGCCAGTAGCCCAACGATCTCGGGAGGGCACGAGCAGTACTTC
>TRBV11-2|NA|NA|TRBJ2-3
CASSSGGDTQYF
TGTGCCAGCAGCTCCGGAGGAGATACGCAGTATTTT
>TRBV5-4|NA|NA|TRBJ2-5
CASSPSSSETQYF
TGTGCCAGCAGCCCCTCCTCGTCGGAGACCCAGTACTTC
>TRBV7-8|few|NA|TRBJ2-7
CASSQEDNLGYEQYF
TGTGCCAGCAGCCAAGAGGACAACCTGGGCTACGAGCAGTACTTC
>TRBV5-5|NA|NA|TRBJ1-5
CASSLLPYSNQPQHF
TGTGCCAGCAGCTTGCTCCCCTATAGCAATCAGCCCCAGCATTTT
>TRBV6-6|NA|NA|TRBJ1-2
CASSYPDRNYGYTF
TGTGCCAGCAGTTACCCGGACAGAAACTATGGCTACACCTTC
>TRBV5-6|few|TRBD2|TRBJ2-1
CASSAAGTSGVNEQFF
TGTGCCAGCAGCGCGGCCGGGACTAGCGGGGTCAATGAGCAGTTCTTC